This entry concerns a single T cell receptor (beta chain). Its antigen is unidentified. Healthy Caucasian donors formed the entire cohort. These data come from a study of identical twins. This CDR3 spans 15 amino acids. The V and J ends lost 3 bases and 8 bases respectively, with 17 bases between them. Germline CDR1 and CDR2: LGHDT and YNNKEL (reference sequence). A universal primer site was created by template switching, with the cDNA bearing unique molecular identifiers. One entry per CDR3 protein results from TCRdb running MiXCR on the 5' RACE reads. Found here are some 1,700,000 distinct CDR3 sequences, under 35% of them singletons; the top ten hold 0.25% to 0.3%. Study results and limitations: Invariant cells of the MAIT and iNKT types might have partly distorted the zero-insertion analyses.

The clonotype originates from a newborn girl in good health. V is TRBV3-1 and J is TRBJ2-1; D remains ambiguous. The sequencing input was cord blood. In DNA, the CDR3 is TGTGCCAGCAGCCACGTAGGTGTAGTAATCGATGAGCAGTTCTTC. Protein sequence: CASSHVGVVIDEQFF.